Listed here is a single TCR beta chain. Its antigen is undetermined. A marrow graft followed busulfan-fludarabine conditioning, with cyclophosphamide on days +3 and +4. These data are taken from a study of T cells after posttransplantation cyclophosphamide. The CDR3 totals 15 residues. CDR1 LGHNT and CDR2 FRNRAP come from the germline V gene. The V gene end was trimmed by 1 base and the J gene end by 3 bases; junction bases not matched to a gene: 0. Some clones are missing from TCRdb's copy, which holds only in-frame ones; the method was immunoSEQ multiplex PCR. The table records around 37,000 clones, more than 70% of them present only once. General observations from the study: Recipient CMV seropositivity and CMV reactivation strongly tracked TRB clonality.

The source was CD4+ T cells sorted from blood, collected 1903 days after a stem cell transplant with posttransplant cyclophosphamide. The receptor was derived from a female patient between 40 and 55 years old who received an allogeneic stem cell transplant from a related donor, was CMV-positive, and had no GVHD. A share of the T cells may be of graft donor origin. The chain couples TRBV12-5 to TRBJ2-5; 12 bases map to TRBD2. CDR3 amino acids: CASGLASGGEETQYF. In nucleotides, the CDR3 is TGTGCTAGTGGTTTGGCTAGCGGGGGGGAAGAGACCCAGTACTTC.